Below are 13 T cell receptor beta chains sequenced from a single sample in a study of beta chain features in type 1 diabetes. Whole-study findings and limits: Patients with Type 1 diabetes showed moderately but significantly shorter TCRB CDR3s in all four CD4+ subsets.

No cognate antigen is known for these TCRs. The whole isolated RNA underwent reverse transcription, so sequencing captured expressed TCRB transcripts. Profiled with immunoSEQ multiplex PCR; TCRdb holds only in-frame clones, not every one. The table lists hundreds of thousands of clones, about 14% of them singletons. Sequencing input: naive CD4+ T cells from blood. The receptors were gathered from a man aged 18 to 29 with type 1 diabetes.

The chain uses TRBV30 and TRBJ1-1; no reliable D call. Germline assignment: CDR1 GTSNPN and CDR2 SVGIG (reference sequence). The CDR3 sequence is 11 residues long. Trimming stripped 2 bases from V and 5 bases from J, with 6 bases between. This chain's CDR3 is CAWSPLTEAFF. The CDR3 region has the DNA TGTGCCTGGAGTCCTTTAACTGAAGCTTTCTTT.

This clone occurred a few times. The chain has TRBV7-2 and TRBJ2-7; D call uncertain. CDR3 length: 14 amino acids. Germline assignment: CDR1 SGHTA and CDR2 FQGNSA. The V end was cut by 5 bases, the J end by 2 bases, with 13 bases between. CDR3 sequence: CASSPETMAYEQYF. CDR3 coding DNA: TGTGCCAGCAGCCCGGAGACAATGGCCTACGAGCAGTACTTC. Complete variable domain (other parts from reference TRBV7-2 and TRBJ2-7): GAGVSQSPSNKVTEKGKDVELRCDPISGHTALYWYRQSLGQGLEFLIYFQGNSAPDKSGLPSDRFSAERTGGSVSTLTIQRTQQEDSAVYLCASSPETMAYEQYFGPGTRLTVT.

This clone was seen a handful of times. V gene TRBV4-1 combines with J gene TRBJ2-7; 7 bases align to TRBD2. The CDR3 runs to 15 residues. The germline gives CDR1 MGHRA, CDR2 YSYEKL. Losses at the gene ends were 2 bases for V and 3 bases for J; bases not matched to a gene: 7. CDR3 in amino acids: CASSQPLRGSYEQYF. The DNA for the CDR3 is TGCGCCAGCAGCCAACCCCTCCGCGGGAGCTACGAGCAGTACTTC.

This clone occurred many times. The same CDR3 is also encoded by other DNA sequences in this sample. This chain joins TRBV7-9 and TRBJ2-7; no clear D. Germline V gives CDR1 SEHNR, CDR2 FQNEAQ (reference sequence). Trimming shortened V by 4 bases and J by 3 bases, and 4 bases separated the two germline ends. The CDR3 is made up of 11 amino acids. The CDR3 region has the DNA TGTGCCAGCAGCTCTTACTACGAGCAGTACTTC. Residues: CASSSYYEQYF.

This clone was counted only a few times. The gene calls are TRBV7-2 and TRBJ1-1; D unresolved. The V gene's germline CDR1 is SGHTA and CDR2 FQGNSA. The ends were cut back, 8 bases at V and 5 bases at J, with 12 bases in the middle. The CDR3 runs 12 residues. CDR3 nucleotide sequence: TGTGCCAGCCTGGCAGACTGGACTGAAGCTTTCTTT. The encoded protein is CASLADWTEAFF.

The V gene is TRBV10-3, the J gene TRBJ2-5, with 8 bases aligning to TRBD2. The CDR3 is 13 residues long. The V gene's germline CDR1 is ENHRY and CDR2 SYGVKD. The V segment lost 11 bases and the J segment 1 base; nucleotides outside the gene matches: 6. CDR3 residues: CAAHSGAQETQYF. DNA for the CDR3: TGTGCCGCCCATAGCGGGGCCCAAGAGACCCAGTACTTC.

The sample holds a few counts of this clone. This rearrangement joins TRBV7-3 to TRBJ1-1; 7 nucleotides line up with TRBD1. CDR1 SGHTA and CDR2 FQGTGA come from the germline V gene. With 3 bases clipped from V and 11 bases from J, the junction kept 9 bases outside the gene matches. The CDR3 extends over 13 amino acids. This chain's CDR3 is CASSFPDRVRAFF. The CDR3 region has the DNA TGTGCCAGCAGCTTCCCCGACAGGGTGAGGGCTTTCTTT.

Details on this clone: Other nucleotide sequences in the sample specify the same CDR3. The chain combines TRBV5-1 with TRBJ2-1; TRBD2 matches at 7 bases. Per germline, CDR1 SGHRS and CDR2 YFSETQ. This CDR3 is built from 15 residues. The V gene end was trimmed by 1 base and the J gene end by 2 bases; junction bases not matched to a gene: 3. The CDR3: CASSLTGGTYNEQFF. The CDR3 DNA sequence: TGCGCCAGCAGCTTGACGGGAGGAACCTACAATGAGCAGTTCTTC.

This clone was seen a handful of times. The chain links TRBV20-1 to TRBJ2-3, with D uncertain. This CDR3 is built from 10 residues. The V gene's germline CDR1 is DFQATT and CDR2 SNEGSKA (reference sequence). Between the trimmed V and J ends, which lost 4 bases and 6 bases, there was a span of 5 bases. DNA of the CDR3: TGCAGTGCTAAAGAGGATACGCAGTATTTT. Residues: CSAKEDTQYF.

This clone was counted a single time. The rearrangement joins TRBV6-7 to TRBJ2-5; the D gene is possibly TRBD1 (6 bases). TRBV6-7 is an open reading frame whose function is uncertain. This CDR3 contains 14 residues. Trimming stripped 6 bases from V and 5 bases from J, with 16 bases between. The CDR3 DNA sequence: TGTGCCAGCAGCTTGACAGGAGCCCGGGAGACCCAGTACTTC. Translating it yields CASSLTGARETQYF.

This clone was seen more than once but under ten times. This sequence joins TRBV18 and TRBJ1-4, with D possibly TRBD1 on 5 matching bases. The germline V and J ends were trimmed by 3 bases and 5 bases, with 10 bases remaining between them. This CDR3 is built from 14 residues. Germline CDR1 KGHSH, CDR2 LQKENI. CDR3 nucleotides: TGTGCCAGCTCACCGATGGGGGAGAATGAAAAACTGTTTTTT. Translating it yields CASSPMGENEKLFF.

This clone appeared a few times. This chain links TRBV18 with TRBJ1-1; D call uncertain. V was pared by 3 bases and J by 0 bases, with 8 bases between. The CDR3 has 14 amino acids. Germline assignment: CDR1 KGHSH and CDR2 LQKENI. CDR3 sequence: CASSPRGVNTEAFF. CDR3 sequence (DNA): TGTGCCAGCTCACCTCGAGGAGTGAACACTGAAGCTTTCTTT.

The chain links TRBV18 to TRBJ1-1; 7 nucleotides line up with TRBD1. Germline-derived CDR1 and CDR2 are KGHSH and LQKENI. This CDR3 is 16 amino acids long. V was pared by 3 bases and J by 4 bases, with 11 bases of the junction left unmatched. Here the CDR3 DNA reads TGTGCCAGCTCACCCTTGACAGGGAAGCAGGGCACTGAAGCTTTCTTT. It yields the protein CASSPLTGKQGTEAFF.